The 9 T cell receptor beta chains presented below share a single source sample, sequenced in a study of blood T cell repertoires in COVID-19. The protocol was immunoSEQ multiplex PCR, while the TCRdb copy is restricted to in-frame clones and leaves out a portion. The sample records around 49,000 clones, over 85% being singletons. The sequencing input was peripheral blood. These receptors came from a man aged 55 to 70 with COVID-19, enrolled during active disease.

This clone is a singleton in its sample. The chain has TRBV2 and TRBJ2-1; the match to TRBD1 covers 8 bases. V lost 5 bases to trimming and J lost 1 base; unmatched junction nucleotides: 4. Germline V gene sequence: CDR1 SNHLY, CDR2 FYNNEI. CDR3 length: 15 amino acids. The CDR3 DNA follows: TGTGCCAGCAGTCCCGACAGGGGATCCTACAATGAGCAGTTCTTC. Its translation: CASSPDRGSYNEQFF.

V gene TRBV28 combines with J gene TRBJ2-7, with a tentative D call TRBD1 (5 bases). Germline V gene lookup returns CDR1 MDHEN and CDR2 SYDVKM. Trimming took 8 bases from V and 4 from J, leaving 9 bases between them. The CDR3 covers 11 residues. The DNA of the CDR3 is TGTGCCAGCCAGGGATTGTACGAGCAGTACTTC. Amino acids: CASQGLYEQYF.

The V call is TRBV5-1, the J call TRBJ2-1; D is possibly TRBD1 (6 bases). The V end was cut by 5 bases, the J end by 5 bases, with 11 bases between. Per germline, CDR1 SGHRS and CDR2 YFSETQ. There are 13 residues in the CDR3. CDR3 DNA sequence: TGCGCCAGCAGTACGGACAGAGACAATGAGCAGTTCTTC. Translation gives CASSTDRDNEQFF.

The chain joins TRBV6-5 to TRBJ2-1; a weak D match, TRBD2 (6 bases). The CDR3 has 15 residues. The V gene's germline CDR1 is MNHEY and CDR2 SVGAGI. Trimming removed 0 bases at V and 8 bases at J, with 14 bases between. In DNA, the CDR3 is TGTGCCAGCAGTTACTCGAACGGGAGAAGCGATGAGCAGTTCTTC. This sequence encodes CASSYSNGRSDEQFF.

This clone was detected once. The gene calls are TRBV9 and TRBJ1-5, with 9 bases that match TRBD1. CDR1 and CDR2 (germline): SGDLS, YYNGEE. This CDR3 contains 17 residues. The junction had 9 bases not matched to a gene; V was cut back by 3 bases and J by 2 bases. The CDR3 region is CASSEPDRGIGNQPQHF. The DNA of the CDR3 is TGTGCCAGCAGCGAGCCGGACAGGGGAATTGGCAATCAGCCCCAGCATTTT.

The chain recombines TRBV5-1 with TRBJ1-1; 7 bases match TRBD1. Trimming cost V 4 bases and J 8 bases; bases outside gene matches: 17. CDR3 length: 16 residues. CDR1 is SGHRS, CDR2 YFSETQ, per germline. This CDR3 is CASSPREYRVGQEAFF. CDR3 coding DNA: TGCGCCAGCAGCCCGCGGGAATACCGGGTGGGACAGGAAGCTTTCTTT.

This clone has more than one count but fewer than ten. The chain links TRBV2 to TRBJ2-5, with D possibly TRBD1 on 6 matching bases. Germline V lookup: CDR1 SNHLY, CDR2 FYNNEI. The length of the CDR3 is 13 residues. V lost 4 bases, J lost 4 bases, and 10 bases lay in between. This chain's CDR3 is CASSGGLRETQYF. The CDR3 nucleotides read TGTGCCAGCAGTGGGGGGCTGCGAGAGACCCAGTACTTC.

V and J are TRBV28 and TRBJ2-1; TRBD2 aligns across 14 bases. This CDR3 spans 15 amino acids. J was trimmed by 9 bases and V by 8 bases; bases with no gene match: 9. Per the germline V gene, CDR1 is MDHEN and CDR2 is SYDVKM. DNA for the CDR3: TGTGCCAGCCACCCGGGGACTAGCGGGAGTAGTGAGCAGTTCTTC. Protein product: CASHPGTSGSSEQFF.

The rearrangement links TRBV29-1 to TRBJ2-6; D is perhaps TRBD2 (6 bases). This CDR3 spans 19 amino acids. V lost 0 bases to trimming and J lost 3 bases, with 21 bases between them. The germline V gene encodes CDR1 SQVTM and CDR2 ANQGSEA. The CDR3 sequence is CSVEDRGGRPHGGANVLTF. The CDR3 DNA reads TGCAGCGTTGAAGATCGCGGAGGGAGACCCCATGGTGGGGCCAACGTCCTGACTTTC.